This TCR beta chain was captured in a study of CD8 T cells in Susac syndrome. V was clipped by 0 bases and J by 0 bases, with 14 bases between them. This CDR3 has 17 residues. Germline V gene lookup returns CDR1 LGHNA and CDR2 YNFKEQ. After extraction with the RNeasy kit, about 0.5 to 1 ug of the RNA was reverse transcribed using random hexamers. TCRdb ran MiXCR on the immunoSEQ multiplex PCR reads and lists one entry per CDR3 protein. The sample holds approximately 160,000 distinct CDR3 sequences, 80% to 95% seen once. From blood CD8+ and CD4+ T cells, TCR beta sequences were generated. TEMRA cells were FACS-enriched and CD8+ and CD4+ T cells negatively isolated.

The chain joins TRBV4-2 to TRBJ1-2; D might be TRBD1 (6 bases). The sequencing input was CD4+ T cells from PBMCs. This clonotype was sampled from a human donor in good health. CDR3 DNA sequence: TGTGCCAGCAGCCAAGAGGCCGGGGGGCGATCTAACTATGGCTACACCTTC. Translating it yields CASSQEAGGRSNYGYTF.